A selection of T cell receptor beta chains follows, all from one sample in a study of cytomegalovirus exposure and HLA in healthy donors. Data came from immunoSEQ multiplex PCR; TCRdb stores just in-frame clones and leaves some out. The sample has more than 90,000 clones; more than 60% are singletons. Material for sequencing was PBMCs. These receptors were obtained from a human donor in good health. CDR3s include the opening cysteine and the closing phenylalanine or tryptophan. The D gene is left open where the match is weak. Expanded clones are given a class, and other clones once, few, many or no size at all.

j_call clone_size v_call d_call cdr3_nt cdr3_aa
TRBJ1-1 few TRBV25-1 . TGTGCCAGCAGTGAACCACTAATCCCGGGGACAGAAGCTTTCTTT CASSEPLIPGTEAFF
TRBJ2-2 . TRBV11-2 TRBD2 TGTGCCAGCAGCTTAGAGTTTTGGCGAAATAGCGGGAGAGGCGGGGAGCTGTTTTTT CASSLEFWRNSGRGGELFF
TRBJ2-3 . TRBV7-9 TRBD2 TGTGCCAGCAGCTTAGTTGGGACTAGCGGAATAGCAGATACGCAGTATTTT CASSLVGTSGIADTQYF
TRBJ2-4 . TRBV27 . TGTGCCAGCTCCCTTTTAGGGGGGGGAAAAAACATTCAGTACTTC CASSLLGGGKNIQYF
TRBJ2-3 . TRBV29-1 . TGCAGCGTTGGGGGGGGCGCGTCGGGCACAGATACGCAGTATTTT CSVGGGASGTDTQYF
TRBJ2-1 . TRBV19 TRBD2 TGTGCCAGTAGCCCGACCAGGGAGGGTGAGCAGTTCTTC CASSPTREGEQFF
TRBJ1-1 once TRBV6-5 . TGTGCCAGCAGTTACGGGCCGGGACAACACACTGAAGCTTTCTTT CASSYGPGQHTEAFF
TRBJ1-2 once TRBV7-8 TRBD1 TGTGCCAGCAGCTTAGCGAGTGGACAGGGGGCGATCGGTGGCTACACCTTC CASSLASGQGAIGGYTF
TRBJ2-2 . TRBV7-9 TRBD1 TGTGCCAGCAGTCCGGACAGGGCTAACACCGGGGAGCTGTTTTTT CASSPDRANTGELFF
TRBJ2-6 . TRBV11-2 . TGTGCCAGCAGCCTGCCGAGTAGAGGGGCCAACGTCCTGACTTTC CASSLPSRGANVLTF
TRBJ2-2 few TRBV25-1 . TGTGCCAGCAGTGAATCTCTTCACCGGGACATTGCCGGGGAGCTGTTTTTT CASSESLHRDIAGELFF
TRBJ1-3 few TRBV6-5 . TGTGCCAGCAGTTACTCACAGAGCTCTGGAAACACCATATATTTT CASSYSQSSGNTIYF
TRBJ2-6 few TRBV7-2 . TGTGCCAGCAGCTTACGGAGTGACGGTGGTGGGGCCAACGTCCTGACTTTC CASSLRSDGGGANVLTF
TRBJ1-5 few TRBV19 . TGTGCCAGTAGTCGAACCTCCCAGGAGTTAGGGGGTCAGCCCCAGCATTTT CASSRTSQELGGQPQHF
TRBJ1-3 . TRBV6-6 . TGTGCCAGCGTACAGCTCACTGGAAACACCATATATTTT CASVQLTGNTIYF
TRBJ2-7 . TRBV29-1 TRBD1 TGCAGCGTTGACGGGACAGGGCCCTACGAGCAGTACTTC CSVDGTGPYEQYF
TRBJ1-4 once TRBV7-9 TRBD1 TGTGCCAGCAGCTCTGGACAGGGGCTGTCGGGGGGGAGAAATGAAAAACTGTTTTTT CASSSGQGLSGGRNEKLFF
TRBJ1-2 few TRBV25-1 TRBD1 TGTGCCAGCAGTGAACGGAGGAGGGGGCGCGACTATGGCTACACCTTC CASSERRRGRDYGYTF
TRBJ2-2 . TRBV14 . TGTGCCAGCATGCCTCAACGGGGCACCGGGGAGCTGTTTTTT CASMPQRGTGELFF
TRBJ2-1 . TRBV5-1 . TGCGCCAGCAGCCCCCTCGCCACAGGGAACAATGAGCAGTTCTTC CASSPLATGNNEQFF
TRBJ1-3 . TRBV30 . TGTGCCTGGAGTAGTGCCGGTCGCCCGAGGGGAAACACCATATATTTT CAWSSAGRPRGNTIYF
TRBJ1-2 . TRBV4-1 . TGCGCCAGCAGCCCCGCAGAGGGGTTCGGGGGGCGGTATGGCTACACCTTC CASSPAEGFGGRYGYTF
TRBJ2-7 . TRBV5-4 TRBD1 TGTGCCAGCAGCTTGGGGGACAGGGTAGAAACTCAGTACTTC CASSLGDRVETQYF
TRBJ2-1 once TRBV10-2 TRBD2 TGCGCCAGCAGTGATCGGGGGGTCAGCAGTGAGCAGTTCTTC CASSDRGVSSEQFF
TRBJ2-7 . TRBV10-1 . TGCGCCAGCAGTGGGGGGCTTTTAGGGGAACCCTACGAGCAGTACTTC CASSGGLLGEPYEQYF
TRBJ1-1 . TRBV7-2 . TGTGCCAGCAGCTTACAGGGAATCGGCAGTAAAGCTTTCTTT CASSLQGIGSKAFF
TRBJ1-1 . TRBV29-1 . TGCAGCGTTAGTTTTCCGGGTAACTCGAACACTGAAGCTTTCTTT CSVSFPGNSNTEAFF
TRBJ2-1 . TRBV7-2 TRBD2 TGTGCCAGCAGCTTAGCTGTGAGAGGGACTACTAAGTTCTTC CASSLAVRGTTKFF
TRBJ2-1 few TRBV7-9 TRBD2 TGTGCCAGCAGCTCCTCCTCTAGCGGGAGAGGCTACAATGAGCAGTTCTTC CASSSSSSGRGYNEQFF
TRBJ2-7 . TRBV18 . TGTGCCAGCTCACCAGGGCGGGACGAGCAGTACTTC CASSPGRDEQYF
TRBJ2-2 . TRBV6-5 . TGTGCCAGCACTCCTTTTGGCTCGGGCACCGGGGAGCTGTTTTTT CASTPFGSGTGELFF
TRBJ2-1 . TRBV6-4 TRBD2 TGTGCCAGCAGCCCGACTAGCGGGGGGGCCAGTGAGCAGTTCTTC CASSPTSGGASEQFF
TRBJ1-1 once TRBV4-2 TRBD1 TGTGCCAGCAGCCAAGTCAGGGGGCCTACTGAAGCTTTCTTT CASSQVRGPTEAFF
TRBJ1-1 . TRBV11-2 . TGTGCCAGCAGCTTCCAGGGGATTACTAATGAAGCTTTCTTT CASSFQGITNEAFF
TRBJ1-1 . TRBV10-1 . TGCGCCAGCAGTGATCTAAGAGGGAATGTAGGCACTGAAGCTTTCTTT CASSDLRGNVGTEAFF
TRBJ1-2 . TRBV5-1 . TGCGCCAGCAGCTCCCAAAGCGTGGCGGGCCTGCCCTATGGCTACACCTTC CASSSQSVAGLPYGYTF
TRBJ2-2 . TRBV29-1 . TGCAGCGTACAGGTTGTCCGCACCGGGGAGCTGTTTTTT CSVQVVRTGELFF
TRBJ2-3 . TRBV6-6 TRBD2 TGTGCCAGCAGTTACGCGGCGGGGGGGCTGGTAGATACGCAGTATTTT CASSYAAGGLVDTQYF
TRBJ1-2 . TRBV29-1 TRBD1 TGCAGCGTGACAGGGGAAGGCTACACCTTC CSVTGEGYTF
TRBJ2-5 . TRBV27 TRBD1 TGTGCCAGCAGCCTCGGGCAGGGGGTCCTCCAAGAGACCCAGTACTTC CASSLGQGVLQETQYF
TRBJ2-7 . TRBV11-2 . TGTGCCAGCAGCTTAGATTTCGGGAGCCCCGAGCAGTACTTC CASSLDFGSPEQYF
TRBJ1-1 . TRBV7-2 . TGTGCCAGCAGCTTACCAGGGGTAGCTGAAGCTTTCTTT CASSLPGVAEAFF
TRBJ2-7 . TRBV5-4 . TGTGCCAGCAGCAGTAAGACAAGCTCCTACGAGCAGTACTTC CASSSKTSSYEQYF
TRBJ2-5 . TRBV7-2 TRBD1 TGTGCCAGCAGCTGGGTGGACAGGGAAGAGACCCAGTACTTC CASSWVDREETQYF